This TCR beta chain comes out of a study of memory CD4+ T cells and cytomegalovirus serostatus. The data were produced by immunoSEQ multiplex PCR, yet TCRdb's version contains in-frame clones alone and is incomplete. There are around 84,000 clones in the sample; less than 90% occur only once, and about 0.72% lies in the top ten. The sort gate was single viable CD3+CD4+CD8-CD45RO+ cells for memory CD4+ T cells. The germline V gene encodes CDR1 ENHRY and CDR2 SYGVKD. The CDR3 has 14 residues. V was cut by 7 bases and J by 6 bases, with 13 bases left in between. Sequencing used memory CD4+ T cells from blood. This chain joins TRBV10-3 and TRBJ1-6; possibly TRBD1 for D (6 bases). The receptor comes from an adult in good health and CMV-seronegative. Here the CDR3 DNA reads TGTGCCATCATGGGGGGGCAGGGTAATTCACCCCTCCACTTT. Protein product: CAIMGGQGNSPLHF.